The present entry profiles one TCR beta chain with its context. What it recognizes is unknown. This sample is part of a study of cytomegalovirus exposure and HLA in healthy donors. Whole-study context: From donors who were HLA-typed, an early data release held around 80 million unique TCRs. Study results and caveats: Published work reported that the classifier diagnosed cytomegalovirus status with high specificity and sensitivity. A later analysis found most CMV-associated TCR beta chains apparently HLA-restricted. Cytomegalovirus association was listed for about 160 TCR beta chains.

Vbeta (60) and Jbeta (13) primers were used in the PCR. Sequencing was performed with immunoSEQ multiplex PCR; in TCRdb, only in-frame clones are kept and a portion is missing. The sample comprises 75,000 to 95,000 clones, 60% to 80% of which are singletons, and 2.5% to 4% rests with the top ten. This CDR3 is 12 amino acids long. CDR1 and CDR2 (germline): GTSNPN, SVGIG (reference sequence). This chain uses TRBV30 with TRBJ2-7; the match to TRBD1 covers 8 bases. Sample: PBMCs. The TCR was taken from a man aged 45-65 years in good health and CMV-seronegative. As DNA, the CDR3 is TGTGCTGCCGGGACAGGTTTTTACGAGCAGTACTTC. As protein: CAAGTGFYEQYF.